This TCR beta chain came from a study of shared clonotypes between healthy human individuals. Study-level background: CD8 memory received one plate per donor, CD8 naive two, CD4 memory three and CD4 naive three. Broader study findings: Non-shared clonotypes had lower generation probabilities than clonotypes shared by all four sorted-subset donors. A small donor pool kept down the genetic and exposure-history diversity that was represented.

Naivety among CD8 cells was defined by CD45RO negativity and positive CCR7 selection, thereby excluding terminally differentiated effector memory CD45RA+ cells. V dropped 5 bases and J dropped 6; count of bases not matched to a gene: 12. The CDR3 covers 16 residues. CDR1 MNHEY and CDR2 SMNVEV come from the germline V gene (reference sequence). The input for sorted-subset replicate PCRs was about 200 ng DNA, some 30,000 T cell genomes. Data came from immunoSEQ multiplex PCR; TCRdb stores just in-frame clones and leaves some out. The sample contains around 1.9 million clones, 85% to 95% of which appear only once. Remarks on this clone: Its specificity is unknown.

The sequencing input was naive CD8+ T cells from PBMCs. The TCR originated in a man aged 18 to 35 in good health. Some clones in this sample may be carry-over from other donors' samples. This chain uses TRBV27 with TRBJ2-1, with TRBD2 identical over 8 bases. The CDR3 here is CASSPELAVILNEQFF. For the CDR3, the DNA is TGTGCCAGCAGTCCGGAACTAGCGGTAATCCTCAATGAGCAGTTCTTC.